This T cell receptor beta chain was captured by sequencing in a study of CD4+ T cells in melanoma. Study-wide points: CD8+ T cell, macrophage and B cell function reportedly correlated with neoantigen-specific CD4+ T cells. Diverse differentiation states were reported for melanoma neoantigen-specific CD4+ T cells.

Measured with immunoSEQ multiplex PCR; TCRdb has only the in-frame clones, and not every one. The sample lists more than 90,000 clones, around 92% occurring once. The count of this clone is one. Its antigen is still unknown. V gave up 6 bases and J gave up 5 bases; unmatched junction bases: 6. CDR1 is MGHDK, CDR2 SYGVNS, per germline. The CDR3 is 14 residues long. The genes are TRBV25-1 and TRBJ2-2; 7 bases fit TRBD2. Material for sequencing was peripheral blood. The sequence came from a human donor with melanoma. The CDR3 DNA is TGTGCCAGCAGGGCTAGCGGAAGTACCGGGGAGCTGTTTTTT. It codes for CASRASGSTGELFF.